This T cell receptor (beta chain) emerged from a study of T-cell reconstitution after alpha-beta-depleted transplantation in children. TCRbeta library preparation incorporated unique molecular identifiers. TCRdb re-derived calls from the PCR reads in MiXCR, one entry per CDR3 protein. The sample contains hundreds of thousands of distinct CDR3 sequences, 12% of which appear only once. Trimming left V 5 bases short and J 5 bases short, with 10 bases between. From germline, CDR1 is LNHDA and CDR2 SQIVND (reference sequence). This CDR3 is 13 amino acids long. This material consisted of PBMCs from the stem cell graft donor, taken from the stem cell graft. The chain is built from TRBV19 and TRBJ2-1; D gene unclear. This receptor was identified in a human donor who donated a stem cell graft to a child with combined immunodeficiency. The CDR3 sequence is CASSGGINNEQFF. CDR3 bases: TGTGCCAGTAGTGGTGGAATCAACAATGAGCAGTTCTTC.